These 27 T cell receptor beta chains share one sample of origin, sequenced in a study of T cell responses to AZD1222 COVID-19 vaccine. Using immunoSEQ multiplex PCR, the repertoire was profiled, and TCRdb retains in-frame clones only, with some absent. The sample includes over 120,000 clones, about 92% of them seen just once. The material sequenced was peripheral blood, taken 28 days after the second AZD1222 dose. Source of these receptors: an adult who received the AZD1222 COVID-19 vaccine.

Here the CDR3 DNA reads TGTGCCAGCAGTCCACCGGGGAACTATGGCTACACCTTC. This sequence encodes CASSPPGNYGYTF. This chain links TRBV7-6 with TRBJ1-2; D is undetermined. Trimming removed 6 bases at V and 2 bases at J, with 10 bases between. The V gene's germline CDR1 is SGHVS and CDR2 FNYEAQ. The CDR3 runs to 13 residues.

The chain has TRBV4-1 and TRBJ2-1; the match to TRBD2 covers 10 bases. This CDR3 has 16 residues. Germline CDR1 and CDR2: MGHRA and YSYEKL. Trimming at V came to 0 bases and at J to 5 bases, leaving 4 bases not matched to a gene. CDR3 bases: TGCGCCAGCAGCCAAGAATGGCTAGCGGGGGACAATGAGCAGTTCTTC. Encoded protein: CASSQEWLAGDNEQFF.

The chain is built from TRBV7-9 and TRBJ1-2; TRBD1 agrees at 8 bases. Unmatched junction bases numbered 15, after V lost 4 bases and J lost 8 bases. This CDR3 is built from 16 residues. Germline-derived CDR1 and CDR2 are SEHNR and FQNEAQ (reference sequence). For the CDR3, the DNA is TGTGCCAGCAGCTCGAGGACAGGGACCCATCGAGGAGGCTACACCTTC. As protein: CASSSRTGTHRGGYTF.

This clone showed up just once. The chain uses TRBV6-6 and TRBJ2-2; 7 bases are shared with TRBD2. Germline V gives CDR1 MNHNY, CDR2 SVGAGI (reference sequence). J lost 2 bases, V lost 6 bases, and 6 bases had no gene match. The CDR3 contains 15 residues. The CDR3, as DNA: TGTGCCAGCAGCGGGGGGAAACCCAACACCGGGGAGCTGTTTTTT. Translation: CASSGGKPNTGELFF.

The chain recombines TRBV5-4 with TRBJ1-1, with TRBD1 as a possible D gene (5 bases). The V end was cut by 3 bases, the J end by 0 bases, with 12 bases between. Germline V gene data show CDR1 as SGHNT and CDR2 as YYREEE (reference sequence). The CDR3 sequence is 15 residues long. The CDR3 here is CASSSGGGMNTEAFF. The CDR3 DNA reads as TGTGCCAGCAGCTCCGGGGGAGGGATGAACACTGAAGCTTTCTTT.

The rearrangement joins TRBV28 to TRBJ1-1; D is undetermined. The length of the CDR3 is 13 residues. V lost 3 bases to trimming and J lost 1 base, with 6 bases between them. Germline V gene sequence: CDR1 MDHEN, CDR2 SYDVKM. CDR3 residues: CASSLPRNTEAFF. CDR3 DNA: TGTGCCAGCAGTTTGCCCAGGAACACTGAAGCTTTCTTT. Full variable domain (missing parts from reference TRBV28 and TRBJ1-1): DVKVTQSSRYLVKRTGEKVFLECVQDMDHENMFWYRQDPGLGLRLIYFSYDVKMKEKGDIPEGYSVSREKKERFSLILESASTNQTSMYLCASSLPRNTEAFFGQGTRLTVV.

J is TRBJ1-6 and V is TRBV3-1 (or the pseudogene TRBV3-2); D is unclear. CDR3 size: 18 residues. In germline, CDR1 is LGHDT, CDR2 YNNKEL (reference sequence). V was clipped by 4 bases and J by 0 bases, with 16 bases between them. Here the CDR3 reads CASSPPRGSSSYNSPLHF. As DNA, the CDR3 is TGTGCCAGCAGCCCCCCCCGGGGTTCGAGCTCCTATAATTCACCCCTCCACTTT.

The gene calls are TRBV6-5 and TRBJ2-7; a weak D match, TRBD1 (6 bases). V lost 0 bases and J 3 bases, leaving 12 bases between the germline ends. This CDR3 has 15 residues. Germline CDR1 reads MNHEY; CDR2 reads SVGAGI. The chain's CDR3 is CASSYSARGGYEQYF. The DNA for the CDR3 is TGTGCCAGCAGTTACTCAGCTAGAGGGGGCTACGAGCAGTACTTC.

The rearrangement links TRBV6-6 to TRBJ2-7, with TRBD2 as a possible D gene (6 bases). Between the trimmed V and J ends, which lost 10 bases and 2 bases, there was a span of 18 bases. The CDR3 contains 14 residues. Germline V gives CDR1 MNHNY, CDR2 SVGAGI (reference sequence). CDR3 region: CATKGPGLTYEQYF. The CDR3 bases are TGTGCCACCAAGGGGCCGGGACTGACCTACGAGCAGTACTTC.

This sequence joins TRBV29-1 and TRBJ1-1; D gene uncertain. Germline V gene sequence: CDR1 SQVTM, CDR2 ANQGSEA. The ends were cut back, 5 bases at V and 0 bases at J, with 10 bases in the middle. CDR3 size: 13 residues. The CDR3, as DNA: TGCAGCGTTTTCCACACCATGAACACTGAAGCTTTCTTT. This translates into CSVFHTMNTEAFF.

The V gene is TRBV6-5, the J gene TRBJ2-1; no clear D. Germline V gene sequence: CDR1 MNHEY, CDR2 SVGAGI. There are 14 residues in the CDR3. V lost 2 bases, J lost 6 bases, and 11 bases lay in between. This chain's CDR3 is CASSYLENPNEQFF. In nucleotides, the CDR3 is TGTGCCAGCAGTTACCTAGAAAACCCCAATGAGCAGTTCTTC.

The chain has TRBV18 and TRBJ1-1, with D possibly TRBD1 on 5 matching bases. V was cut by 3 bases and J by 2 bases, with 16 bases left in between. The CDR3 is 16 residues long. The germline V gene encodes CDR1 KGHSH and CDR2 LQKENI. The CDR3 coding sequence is TGTGCCAGCTCACCCGCGCTAAGGCAGGGTAACACTGAAGCTTTCTTT. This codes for CASSPALRQGNTEAFF.

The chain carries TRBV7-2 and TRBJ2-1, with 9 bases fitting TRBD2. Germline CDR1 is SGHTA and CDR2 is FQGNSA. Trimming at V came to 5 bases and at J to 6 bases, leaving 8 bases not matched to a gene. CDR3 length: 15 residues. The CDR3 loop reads CASSLDAGGPNEQFF. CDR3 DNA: TGTGCCAGCAGCCTGGATGCGGGAGGGCCCAATGAGCAGTTCTTC.

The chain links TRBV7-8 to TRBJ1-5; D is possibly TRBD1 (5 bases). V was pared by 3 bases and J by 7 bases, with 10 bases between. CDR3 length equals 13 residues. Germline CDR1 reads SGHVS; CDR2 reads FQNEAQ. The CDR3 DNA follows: TGTGCCAGCAGCTTCGCAGGGTACCAGCCCCAGCATTTT. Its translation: CASSFAGYQPQHF.

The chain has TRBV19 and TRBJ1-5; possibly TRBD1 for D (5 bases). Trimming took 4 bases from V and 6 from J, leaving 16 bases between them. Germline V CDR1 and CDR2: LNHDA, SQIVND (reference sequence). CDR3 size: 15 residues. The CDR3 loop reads CASSKLRDGGQPQHF. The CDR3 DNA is TGTGCCAGTAGTAAACTAAGGGACGGTGGTCAGCCCCAGCATTTT.

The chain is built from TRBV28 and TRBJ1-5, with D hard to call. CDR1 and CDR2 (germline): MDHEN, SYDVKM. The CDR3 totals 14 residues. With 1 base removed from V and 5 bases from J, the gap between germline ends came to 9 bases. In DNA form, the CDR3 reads TGTGCCAGCAGTTTATTGACGGACCATCAGCCCCAGCATTTT. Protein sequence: CASSLLTDHQPQHF.

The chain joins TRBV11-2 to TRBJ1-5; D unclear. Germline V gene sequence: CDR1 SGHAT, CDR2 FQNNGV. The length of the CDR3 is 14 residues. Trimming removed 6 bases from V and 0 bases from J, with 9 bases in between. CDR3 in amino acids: CASSLSRSNQPQHF. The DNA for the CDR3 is TGTGCCAGCAGTCTTAGCCGTAGCAATCAGCCCCAGCATTTT.

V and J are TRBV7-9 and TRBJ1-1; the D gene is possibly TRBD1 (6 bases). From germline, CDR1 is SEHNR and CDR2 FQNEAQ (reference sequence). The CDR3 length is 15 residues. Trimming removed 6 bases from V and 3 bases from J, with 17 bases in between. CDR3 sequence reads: CASRRMGGADTEAFF. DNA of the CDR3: TGTGCCAGCAGGAGAATGGGGGGCGCAGACACTGAAGCTTTCTTT.

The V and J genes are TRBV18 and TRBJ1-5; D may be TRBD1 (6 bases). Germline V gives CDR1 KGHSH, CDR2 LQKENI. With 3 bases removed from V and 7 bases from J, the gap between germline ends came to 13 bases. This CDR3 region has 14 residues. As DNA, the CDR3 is TGTGCCAGCTCACCGTACGGGACAAAACAGCCCCAGCATTTT. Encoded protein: CASSPYGTKQPQHF.

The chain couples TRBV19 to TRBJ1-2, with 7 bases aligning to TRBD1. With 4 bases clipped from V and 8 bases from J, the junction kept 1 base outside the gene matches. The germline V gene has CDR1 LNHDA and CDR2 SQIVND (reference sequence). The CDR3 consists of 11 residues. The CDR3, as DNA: TGTGCCAGTAGTAGGGGACAGGGCTACACCTTC. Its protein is CASSRGQGYTF.

DNA for the CDR3: TGTGCCAGCAGACCTGGGGCGCAACCTAATGAAAAACTGTTTTTT. Amino acids: CASRPGAQPNEKLFF. This chain links TRBV28 with TRBJ1-4; D may be TRBD1 (5 bases). Germline V gene lookup returns CDR1 MDHEN and CDR2 SYDVKM. The ends were cut back, 6 bases at V and 3 bases at J, with 14 bases in the middle. The CDR3 sequence is 15 residues long.

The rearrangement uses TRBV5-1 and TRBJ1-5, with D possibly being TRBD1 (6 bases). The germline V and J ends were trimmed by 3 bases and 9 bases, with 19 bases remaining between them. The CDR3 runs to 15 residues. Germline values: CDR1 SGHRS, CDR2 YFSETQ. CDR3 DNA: TGCGCCAGCAGCTGGAAGACAGGAGCTATGGGGCCCCAGCATTTT. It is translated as CASSWKTGAMGPQHF.

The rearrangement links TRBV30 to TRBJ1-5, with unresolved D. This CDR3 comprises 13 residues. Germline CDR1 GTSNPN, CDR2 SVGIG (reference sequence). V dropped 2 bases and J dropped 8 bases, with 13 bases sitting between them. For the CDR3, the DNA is TGTGCCTGGAGTATCCGATGGGGAGAGCCCCAGCATTTT. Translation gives CAWSIRWGEPQHF. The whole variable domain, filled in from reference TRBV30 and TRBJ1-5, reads SQTIHQWPATLVQPVGSPLSLECTVEGTSNPNLYWYRQAAGRGLQLLFYSVGIGQISSEVPQNLSASRPQDRQFILSSKKLLLSDSGFYLCAWSIRWGEPQHFGDGTRLSIL.

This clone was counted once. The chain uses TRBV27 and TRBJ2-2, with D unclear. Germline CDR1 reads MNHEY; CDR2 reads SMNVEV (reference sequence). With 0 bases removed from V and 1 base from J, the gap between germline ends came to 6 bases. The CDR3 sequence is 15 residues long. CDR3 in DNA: TGTGCCAGCAGTTTATCGCCAGTGAACACCGGGGAGCTGTTTTTT. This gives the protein CASSLSPVNTGELFF.

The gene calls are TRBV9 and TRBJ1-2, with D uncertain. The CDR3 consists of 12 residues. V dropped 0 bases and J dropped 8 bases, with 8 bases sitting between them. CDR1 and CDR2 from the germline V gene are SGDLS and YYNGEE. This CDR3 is CASSVDGSGYTF. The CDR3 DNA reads TGTGCCAGCAGCGTAGACGGGTCCGGCTACACCTTC.

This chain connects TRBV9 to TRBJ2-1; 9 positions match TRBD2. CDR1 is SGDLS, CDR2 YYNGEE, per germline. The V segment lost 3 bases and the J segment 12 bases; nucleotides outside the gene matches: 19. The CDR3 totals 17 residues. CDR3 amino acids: CASSDPWNLTSGHGQFF. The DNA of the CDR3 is TGTGCCAGCAGCGACCCTTGGAATCTCACTAGCGGGCACGGGCAGTTCTTC.

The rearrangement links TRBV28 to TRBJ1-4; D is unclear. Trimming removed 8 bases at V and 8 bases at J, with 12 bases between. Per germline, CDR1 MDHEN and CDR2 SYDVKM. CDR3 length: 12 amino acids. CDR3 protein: CASGRTDEKLFF. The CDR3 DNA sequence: TGTGCCAGCGGACGGACGGACGAAAAACTGTTTTTT.